The 17 T cell receptor beta chains given below trace back to one sample, sequenced in a study of CD8+CD57+ T cells in acquired aplastic anemia. Genomic DNA provided the template from which TCR beta VDJ and CDR3 profiles were obtained. TCRdb analysed the reads with MiXCR anew, one entry per CDR3 protein. The repertoire holds 40,000 to 50,000 distinct CDR3 sequences, with 70% to 80% as singletons. The sample taken for sequencing was sorted CD4+, CD8+, or CD8+CD57+ T cells (not recorded which) from PBMCs. These TCRs come from a human donor in good health, serving as a control.

The V gene is TRBV20-1, the J gene TRBJ1-6; D not resolved. This CDR3 spans 13 amino acids. The V end lost 1 base, the J end lost 8 bases, and 9 bases lay between the germline ends. CDR1 is DFQATT, CDR2 SNEGSKA, per germline (reference sequence). CDR3 DNA: TGCAGTGCTAGAGGGGGAGGTGATTCACCCCTCCACTTT. Translation: CSARGGGDSPLHF.

This rearrangement joins TRBV20-1 to TRBJ1-2, with 7 bases lining up with TRBD1. Trimming took 0 bases from V and 2 from J; bases not matched to a gene: 0. The CDR3 runs to 13 residues. The V gene's germline CDR1 is DFQATT and CDR2 SNEGSKA (reference sequence). The CDR3 DNA sequence: TGCAGTGCTAGAGAGGACAGGAACTATGGCTACACCTTC. It encodes CSAREDRNYGYTF.

This sequence joins TRBV10-3 and TRBJ1-2; TRBD1 matches 7 bases. V lost 7 bases and J lost 8; bases outside the gene matches: 10. Per the germline V gene, CDR1 is ENHRY and CDR2 is SYGVKD. This CDR3 region has 13 residues. CDR3 nucleotide sequence: TGTGCCATCAAGATTACAGGGGTATACGGCTACACCTTC. Translating it yields CAIKITGVYGYTF.

In nucleotides, the CDR3 is TGTGCCAGCAGACTTACAGGGGTGGGGCATGGCTACACCTTC. Translating gives CASRLTGVGHGYTF. The chain carries TRBV6-1 and TRBJ1-2; 7 bases map to TRBD1. J lost 6 bases, V lost 6 bases, and 10 bases had no gene match. The germline gives CDR1 MNHNS, CDR2 SASEGT. The CDR3 loop spans 14 amino acids.

By share, this clonotype counts as medium-sized. V usage is TRBV9 and J usage is TRBJ2-5; no clear D. This CDR3 comprises 12 residues. From germline, CDR1 is SGDLS and CDR2 YYNGEE. Trimming cost V 2 bases and J 5 bases, with 7 bases left between them. In DNA, the CDR3 is TGTGCCAGCAGCGTTGAAGGGGAGACCCAGTACTTC. Its protein product is CASSVEGETQYF.

The CDR3 sequence is CASGDSYGYTF. In DNA form, the CDR3 reads TGTGCCAGTGGGGACTCCTATGGCTACACCTTC. The chain joins TRBV19 to TRBJ1-2; D possibly corresponds to TRBD1 (5 bases). This CDR3 region has 11 residues. V shed 8 bases and J shed 4 bases, with 8 bases lying between them. CDR1 is LNHDA and CDR2 is SQIVND in the germline V gene (reference sequence).

The chain joins TRBV7-9 to TRBJ2-2, with D perhaps being TRBD1 or TRBD2 (5 bases each). V gave up 1 base and J gave up 10 bases, with 10 bases separating them. The V gene's germline CDR1 is SEHNR and CDR2 FQNEAQ (reference sequence). This CDR3 comprises 13 residues. CDR3 coding DNA: TGTGCCAGCAGCTTAGATTGGGGGACGGAGCTGTTTTTT. This gives the protein CASSLDWGTELFF. The complete variable domain, with remaining parts taken from reference TRBV7-9 and TRBJ2-2, reads DTGVSQNPRHKITKRGQNVTFRCDPISEHNRLYWYRQTLGQGPEFLTYFQNEAQLEKSRLLSDRFSAERPKGSFSTLEIQRTEQGDSAMYLCASSLDWGTELFFGEGSRLTVL.

The J gene is TRBJ2-7, the V gene TRBV10-3; no clear D gene. CDR1 and CDR2 (germline): ENHRY, SYGVKD. V shed 0 bases and J shed 6 bases, with 15 bases lying between them. The CDR3 totals 15 residues. CDR3 sequence reads: CAISESFKVVSEQYF. The CDR3, as DNA: TGTGCCATCAGTGAGTCCTTTAAGGTTGTAAGCGAGCAGTACTTC.

In its sample, this clonotype was seen many times. V is TRBV7-2 and J is TRBJ2-1; 13 nucleotides match TRBD2. This CDR3 region has 19 residues. Germline values: CDR1 SGHTA, CDR2 FQGNSA. The V and J ends lost 0 bases and 7 bases, in that order; junction bases with no gene match: 12. CDR3 DNA: TGTGCCAGCAGCTTAGCGGGGGGGACTAGCGGGACTCTTTGGAATGAGCAGTTCTTC. Protein sequence: CASSLAGGTSGTLWNEQFF.

This clonotype was detected only once. The rearrangement links TRBV29-1 to TRBJ1-1; 8 bases are a match to TRBD1. From germline, CDR1 is SQVTM and CDR2 ANQGSEA. V was pared by 6 bases and J by 7 bases, with 13 bases of the junction left unmatched. The CDR3 covers 14 residues. The CDR3 spells CSVQRQGSWIEAFF. CDR3 sequence (DNA): TGCAGCGTGCAACGACAGGGGTCGTGGATTGAAGCTTTCTTT.

Here the CDR3 reads CASSLTDGTEAFF. CDR3 nucleotides: TGTGCCAGTAGTCTAACCGATGGGACTGAAGCTTTCTTT. This rearrangement joins TRBV19 to TRBJ1-1; D call uncertain. Trimming cost V 5 bases and J 5 bases, with 12 bases left between them. The CDR3 covers 13 residues. Germline V gene data show CDR1 as LNHDA and CDR2 as SQIVND (reference sequence).

The rearrangement joins TRBV25-1 to TRBJ1-1; D is unresolved. Deletions cut 3 bases from V and 3 bases from J, with 11 bases between. The CDR3 loop spans 14 amino acids. Per the germline V gene, CDR1 is MGHDK and CDR2 is SYGVNS. Here the CDR3 DNA reads TGTGCCAGCAGTGATTTCCACCGGGACACTGAAGCTTTCTTT. It translates to CASSDFHRDTEAFF.

This chain joins TRBV20-1 and TRBJ2-1; TRBD2 is a possible D gene (7 bases). Germline lookup yields CDR1 DFQATT and CDR2 SNEGSKA (reference sequence). V was clipped by 8 bases and J by 7 bases, with 21 bases between them. CDR3 length: 14 amino acids. CDR3 bases: TGCAGTAATCTACGGGGGGCCGTCAAAAATGAGCAGTTCTTC. The encoded protein is CSNLRGAVKNEQFF.

J is TRBJ2-1 and V is TRBV29-1; 7 bases map to TRBD2. The DNA end favors TRBJ2-7, so the J call may be wrong. Per the germline V gene, CDR1 is SQVTM and CDR2 is ANQGSEA. The CDR3 sequence is 13 residues long. The CDR3 loop reads CSVGGGTYNEQYF. The CDR3 DNA reads TGCAGCGTCGGCGGGGGTACCTACAATGAGCAGTACTTC.

In its sample, this clonotype was seen many times. V gene TRBV12-3 or TRBV12-4 combines with J gene TRBJ2-1; D not resolved. The CDR3 has 12 amino acids. V was shortened by 5 bases and J by 9 bases, with 11 bases between the two germline ends. CDR3 residues: CASSQTRTEQFF. For the CDR3, the DNA is TGTGCCAGCAGTCAGACCCGGACTGAGCAGTTCTTC.

The chain combines TRBV29-1 with TRBJ1-2; D unclear. Trimming removed 2 bases at V and 8 bases at J, with 15 bases between. Germline V CDR1 and CDR2: SQVTM, ANQGSEA. The CDR3 covers 13 residues. CDR3 protein: CSVERLGFKGYTF. The CDR3 bases are TGCAGCGTTGAACGGCTAGGGTTCAAGGGCTACACCTTC.

For this clonotype: An end of the junction does not agree with germline; a read error may underlie this. The gene calls are TRBV15 and TRBJ1-5, with D possibly matching TRBD1 (5 bases). The CDR3 length is 13 residues. CDR1 and CDR2 from the germline V gene are LNHNV and YYDKDF (reference sequence). The CDR3 nucleotides are TGTGCCACCTGCAGGGACAGCAATCAGCCCCAGCATTTT. This encodes CATCRDSNQPQHF.